A single sample is the source of the 22 T cell receptor beta chains below, sequenced in a study of blood T cell repertoires in COVID-19 (dated by TCRdb to about 2020). Libraries came from the immunoSEQ multiplex PCR assay. TCRdb carries this immuneACCESS record with in-frame sequences only. Its versions omit some clonotypes, under half of them owing to an unresolved V gene in the studies checked, with the rest unexplained. The sample data list roughly 120,000 clones, and around 91% of these were observed just once. The ten most abundant clones make up less than 30% of the sample. Sequencing used peripheral blood. The receptors were gathered from a man between 65 and 85 years old with active or convalescent COVID-19.

To note about this clone: At one boundary the junction diverges from the germline segment, which might be a read error. This chain's CDR3 is CASSQDSGASGRASVF. The CDR3 coding sequence is TGTGCCAGCAGCCAAGATAGTGGGGCTAGCGGGAGGGCCTCGGTCTTC. The J gene is TRBJ2-1, the V gene TRBV4-2; 12 nucleotides agree with TRBD2. The CDR3 runs to 16 residues. Germline-derived CDR1 and CDR2 are LGHNA and YNFKEQ.

The chain couples TRBV7-9 to TRBJ2-1, with 7 nucleotides matching TRBD2. The CDR3 runs to 16 residues. Germline trimming cut 6 bases from V and 6 bases from J; bases unmatched to any gene: 14. CDR1 is SEHNR and CDR2 is FQNEAQ in the germline V gene (reference sequence). The CDR3 DNA sequence: TGTGCCAGCAGTCCCCGGACGGGAGGACCTGGCAATGAGCAGTTCTTC. Protein: CASSPRTGGPGNEQFF.

V and J are TRBV2 and TRBJ2-7; 13 positions match TRBD2. CDR1 is SNHLY and CDR2 is FYNNEI in the germline V gene. The CDR3 loop spans 13 amino acids. V lost 9 bases and J lost 6; bases outside the gene matches: 5. CDR3 nucleotides: TGTGCCAGACGGACTAGCGGGAGTCGCGAGCAGTACTTC. Protein product: CARRTSGSREQYF.

The chain combines TRBV6-2 or TRBV6-3 with TRBJ2-1; D remains unclear. The germline V and J ends were trimmed by 0 bases and 9 bases, with 6 bases remaining between them. The germline V gene encodes CDR1 MNHEY and CDR2 SVGEGT. The CDR3 runs to 12 residues. CDR3 nucleotide sequence: TGTGCCAGCAGTTACTCATCATCTGAGCAGTTCTTC. Amino acid sequence: CASSYSSSEQFF.

This clone was recorded once. This chain connects TRBV28 to TRBJ2-7; 11 positions agree with TRBD1. The trim removed 8 bases at V and 1 base at J, leaving 4 bases unmatched. The CDR3 has 14 amino acids. Germline CDR1 is MDHEN and CDR2 is SYDVKM. In DNA form, the CDR3 reads TGTGCCAGCGGGGGACAGGGGGTTTCCTACGAGCAGTACTTC. It encodes CASGGQGVSYEQYF.

This clone was recorded once. The V and J genes are TRBV11-2 and TRBJ2-1, with D possibly matching TRBD2 (5 bases). Trimming shortened V by 4 bases and J by 8 bases, and 15 bases separated the two germline ends. Germline V gene data show CDR1 as SGHAT and CDR2 as FQNNGV. This CDR3 has 14 amino acids. Written as DNA, the CDR3 is TGTGCCAGCAGCTACCTAAGGCGGGTCCATGAGCAGTTCTTC. Residues: CASSYLRRVHEQFF.

This clone was picked up a small number of times. This chain links TRBV29-1 with TRBJ2-6; D remains ambiguous. V lost 5 bases and J lost 0, with 14 bases in between. This CDR3 is built from 16 residues. Germline V gene sequence: CDR1 SQVTM, CDR2 ANQGSEA. For the CDR3, the DNA is TGCAGCGTTAGAGGCGCTGGAAGCTCTGGGGCCAACGTCCTGACTTTC. It encodes CSVRGAGSSGANVLTF.

The V gene is TRBV9, the J gene TRBJ1-4; D perhaps matches TRBD1 (5 bases). The CDR3 covers 16 residues. Germline-derived CDR1 and CDR2 are SGDLS and YYNGEE. V lost 4 bases, J lost 3 bases, and 16 bases lay in between. CDR3 sequence reads: CASSPKGRAPNEKLFF. CDR3 DNA: TGTGCCAGCAGCCCAAAAGGCAGGGCCCCTAATGAAAAACTGTTTTTT.

The V and J genes are TRBV24-1 and TRBJ2-1; 9 nucleotides match TRBD1. CDR3 length equals 15 residues. From germline, CDR1 is KGHDR and CDR2 SFDVKD. J gave up 4 bases and V 4 bases, and 4 bases lay outside the gene matches. In DNA form, the CDR3 reads TGTGCCACCAGTGAAACGGGACAGGGATACAATGAGCAGTTCTTC. Its protein is CATSETGQGYNEQFF.

This chain joins TRBV5-1 and TRBJ1-1; 8 bases match TRBD1. The CDR3 totals 15 residues. V trimming: 4 bases; J trimming: 5 bases; junction bases outside the gene matches: 10. CDR1 and CDR2 from the germline V gene are SGHRS and YFSETQ. The CDR3 protein is CASSLQAGGGTEAFF. The CDR3 DNA reads TGCGCCAGCAGCCTCCAGGCAGGGGGCGGGACTGAAGCTTTCTTT.

The V and J genes are TRBV24-1 and TRBJ2-3; TRBD2 is a possible D gene (7 bases). Per germline, CDR1 KGHDR and CDR2 SFDVKD. V lost 0 bases to trimming and J lost 7 bases, with 16 bases between them. This CDR3 comprises 16 residues. CDR3 sequence: CATSDLIGGAYHTQYF. Written as DNA, the CDR3 is TGTGCCACCAGTGATTTGATAGGGGGGGCCTACCATACGCAGTATTTT.

Only one count was recorded for this clone. J is TRBJ1-1 and V is TRBV7-9; TRBD1 matches at 9 bases. The CDR3 is 15 residues long. After removal of 1 base from V and 7 bases from J, the junction contained 7 bases not matched to a gene. Germline loops: CDR1 SEHNR, CDR2 FQNEAQ (reference sequence). The CDR3 reads CASSLGDREASEAFF. The CDR3 coding sequence is TGTGCCAGCAGCTTAGGGGACAGGGAAGCCAGTGAAGCTTTCTTT.

The chain links TRBV19 to TRBJ1-4; tentative D call: TRBD1 (6 bases). From germline, CDR1 is LNHDA and CDR2 SQIVND (reference sequence). CDR3 length equals 13 residues. V dropped 4 bases and J dropped 8 bases, with 11 bases sitting between them. The CDR3 bases are TGTGCCAGTAGTACAGGGGCCGACGAAAAACTGTTTTTT. It translates to CASSTGADEKLFF.

This sequence joins TRBV7-2 and TRBJ1-6; 8 nucleotides agree with TRBD1. The V gene's germline CDR1 is SGHTA and CDR2 FQGNSA. The CDR3 has 15 amino acids. Trimming at V came to 1 base and at J to 8 bases, leaving 4 bases not matched to a gene. The CDR3 bases are TGTGCCAGCAGCTTAGGAACAGGGGGATATTCACCCCTCCACTTT. Encoded protein: CASSLGTGGYSPLHF.

This chain joins TRBV4-1 and TRBJ2-1, with 8 positions matching TRBD1. Germline V CDR1 and CDR2: MGHRA, YSYEKL. The CDR3 is 18 amino acids. V shed 1 base, J shed 7 bases, and the junction held 15 bases outside the gene matches. CDR3 amino acids: CASSQAKMDRDLGNEQFF. For the CDR3, the DNA is TGCGCCAGCAGCCAAGCGAAAATGGACAGGGACTTGGGGAATGAGCAGTTCTTC.

The chain combines TRBV9 with TRBJ2-3, with TRBD2 matching over 14 bases. With V trimmed by 3 bases and J by 0 bases, 15 bases remained unmatched. CDR1 and CDR2 from the germline V gene are SGDLS and YYNGEE. There are 21 residues in the CDR3. The CDR3 region has the DNA TGTGCCAGCAGCGCTGAGGCTGGACTAGCGGGGGGATCTACTAGCACAGATACGCAGTATTTT. Translating gives CASSAEAGLAGGSTSTDTQYF.

The rearrangement joins TRBV5-1 to TRBJ1-5; D remains unclear. Trimming pared 0 bases from V and 0 bases from J, leaving 7 bases between. The V gene's germline CDR1 is SGHRS and CDR2 YFSETQ. The length of the CDR3 is 15 residues. CDR3: CASSLGRDSNQPQHF. CDR3 in DNA: TGCGCCAGCAGCTTGGGGCGGGATAGCAATCAGCCCCAGCATTTT.

The chain links TRBV28 to TRBJ1-4; D gene uncertain. This CDR3 is 14 amino acids long. Between the trimmed V and J ends, which lost 3 bases and 8 bases, there was a span of 13 bases. Germline values: CDR1 MDHEN, CDR2 SYDVKM. The CDR3: CASSFPPSQEKLFF. The CDR3 nucleotides are TGTGCCAGCAGTTTCCCACCATCACAGGAAAAACTGTTTTTT.

The chain combines TRBV11-3 with TRBJ2-1; 10 nucleotides line up with TRBD2. V was clipped by 5 bases and J by 7 bases; unmatched bases: 5. CDR1 and CDR2 from the germline V gene are SGHNT and YENEEA. CDR3 size: 14 residues. CDR3 protein: CASSPGLAANEQFF. The DNA for the CDR3 is TGTGCCAGCAGCCCTGGACTAGCGGCGAATGAGCAGTTCTTC.

V usage is TRBV18 and J usage is TRBJ2-5; weak D call: TRBD2 (5 bases). This CDR3 comprises 12 residues. V was shortened by 6 bases and J by 2 bases, with 7 bases between the two germline ends. From germline, CDR1 is KGHSH and CDR2 LQKENI. DNA of the CDR3: TGTGCCAGCTCGGAGGTACAAGAGACCCAGTACTTC. It yields the protein CASSEVQETQYF.

This chain connects TRBV10-3 to TRBJ2-3, with D maybe TRBD2 (5 bases). Trimming cost V 8 bases and J 3 bases, with 18 bases left between them. The germline gives CDR1 ENHRY, CDR2 SYGVKD. The CDR3 length is 15 residues. CDR3 bases: TGTGCCATCTCCGCTGAGGGTGAGGTGACAGATACGCAGTATTTT. The encoded protein is CAISAEGEVTDTQYF.

V is TRBV27 and J is TRBJ2-1, with TRBD2 matching over 11 bases. With V trimmed by 0 bases and J by 1 base, 5 bases remained unmatched. Looked up from germline, CDR1 is MNHEY and CDR2 is SMNVEV (reference sequence). The CDR3 is 18 residues long. The CDR3 bases are TGTGCCAGCAGTTTATCTAGCGGGAGGGCCAGGTCCTACAATGAGCAGTTCTTC. This gives the protein CASSLSSGRARSYNEQFF.